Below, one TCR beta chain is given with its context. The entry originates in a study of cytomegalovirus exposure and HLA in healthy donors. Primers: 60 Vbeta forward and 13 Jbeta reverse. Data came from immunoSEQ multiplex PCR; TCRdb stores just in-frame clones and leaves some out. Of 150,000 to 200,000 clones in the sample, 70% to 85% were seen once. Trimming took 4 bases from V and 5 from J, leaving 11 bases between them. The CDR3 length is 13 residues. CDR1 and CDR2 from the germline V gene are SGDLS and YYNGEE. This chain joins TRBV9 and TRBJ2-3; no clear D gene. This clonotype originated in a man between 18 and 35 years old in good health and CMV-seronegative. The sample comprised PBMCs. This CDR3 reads CASSSPAIDTQYF. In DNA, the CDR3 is TGTGCCAGCAGCTCACCTGCTATAGATACGCAGTATTTT.